The source of this T cell receptor (beta chain) is a study of CD8+ T cells in alopecia areata. For the study at large: It was oral tofacitinib, at 5 to 10 mg twice daily, that treated patients received. For treated patients, severity scores reflected the percentage of scalp area affected.

Following extraction, RNA underwent reverse transcription to cDNA, which served as the sequencing template. The method was immunoSEQ multiplex PCR; TCRdb's version includes in-frame clones alone and lacks a portion of them. In the table there are approximately 210,000 clones, over 60% of which are singletons. Study findings and constraints: Normal scalp had lower clonality than lesional scalp, with alopecia totalis/universalis lesions showing this most strongly.

Trimming cost V 3 bases and J 0 bases; bases outside gene matches: 2. There are 15 residues in the CDR3. Germline-derived CDR1 and CDR2 are SGHRS and YFSETQ. With respect to this clone: What it binds is not known.

Treatment specified: oral pan-JAK inhibitor, 5-10 mg twice daily. Individuals with alopecia areata gave both lesional scalp punch biopsies and peripheral blood for collection. This chain links TRBV5-1 with TRBJ2-7, with TRBD1 matching over 11 bases. The sample consisted of CD4+ T cells sorted from blood, taken at week 4, from a patient treated with tofacitinib. This sequence was found in a human donor with alopecia areata. The CDR3 DNA is TGCGCCAGCAGCTCCGGGACAGGGGGCTCCTACGAGCAGTACTTC. Amino acids: CASSSGTGGSYEQYF. The variable domain in full, with the rest retrieved from reference TRBV5-1 and TRBJ2-7, is KAGVTQTPRYLIKTRGQQVTLSCSPISGHRSVSWYQQTPGQGLQFLFEYFSETQRNKGNFPGRFSGRQFSNSRSEMNVSTLELGDSALYLCASSSGTGGSYEQYFGPGTRLTVT.